The following is a TCR beta chain sequence with its context. Its specificity is not known. Other nucleotide sequences in the sample specify the same CDR3. Clones were read by immunoSEQ multiplex PCR, and TCRdb kept only the in-frame ones, dropping some. The sample yields about 350,000 clones, roughly 84% seen once. Noted treatment: roughly 18 received Ad26.COV2.S at low or high dose, single or two shots; roughly five received placebo; per-sample allocation not given. Repertoires come from day 63 after the first vaccine or placebo injection. SARS-CoV-2 spike from the Wuhan strain was encoded by the vaccine, an Ad26 vector. This CDR3 region has 13 residues. The germline gives CDR1 LNHDA, CDR2 SQIVND (reference sequence). V was shortened by 4 bases and J by 2 bases, with 5 bases between the two germline ends. This entry comes from a study of Ad26.COV2.S vaccination and SARS-CoV-2 variants. Study-wide results and caveats: Across vaccine and placebo recipients, the breadth of non-spike TCRs was similar.

The rearrangement joins TRBV19 to TRBJ2-2; D is undetermined. The TCR comes from a person aged 18-60 years who received the Ad26.COV2.S COVID-19 vaccine or a placebo. This sample comprised peripheral blood, obtained in a trial of Ad26.COV2.S vaccine versus placebo. The CDR3 reads CASSRGNTGELFF. As DNA, the CDR3 is TGTGCCAGTAGTAGGGGAAACACCGGGGAGCTGTTTTTT.